The clone carrying this T cell receptor (beta chain) was counted a few times. The data were taken from a study of spatial heterogeneity in lung cancer. Study at large: There were, on average, more than nine raw-read appearances for each unique TCR and UMI combination.

The CDR3 extends over 16 amino acids. Germline-derived CDR1 and CDR2 are SGDLS and YYNGEE. Trimming pared 0 bases from V and 3 bases from J, leaving 16 bases between. As to time point: sample taken at primary tumor resection. In each case, whole RNA from tumor, nontumor lung or frozen PBMC was sequenced unsorted. TCRdb independently ran MiXCR on the 5' RACE reads; one entry per CDR3 protein. Among about 85,000 distinct CDR3 sequences listed, about 20% were seen once. The sample consisted of PBMCs, taken at surgery. The receptor was derived from a male donor with early-stage non-small cell lung cancer. The chain has TRBV9 and TRBJ2-7, with D possibly matching TRBD2 (5 bases). The CDR3 DNA is TGTGCCAGCAGCGTAGCGGCGGGTGGACCGTTCTACGAGCAGTACTTC. The encoded protein is CASSVAAGGPFYEQYF.